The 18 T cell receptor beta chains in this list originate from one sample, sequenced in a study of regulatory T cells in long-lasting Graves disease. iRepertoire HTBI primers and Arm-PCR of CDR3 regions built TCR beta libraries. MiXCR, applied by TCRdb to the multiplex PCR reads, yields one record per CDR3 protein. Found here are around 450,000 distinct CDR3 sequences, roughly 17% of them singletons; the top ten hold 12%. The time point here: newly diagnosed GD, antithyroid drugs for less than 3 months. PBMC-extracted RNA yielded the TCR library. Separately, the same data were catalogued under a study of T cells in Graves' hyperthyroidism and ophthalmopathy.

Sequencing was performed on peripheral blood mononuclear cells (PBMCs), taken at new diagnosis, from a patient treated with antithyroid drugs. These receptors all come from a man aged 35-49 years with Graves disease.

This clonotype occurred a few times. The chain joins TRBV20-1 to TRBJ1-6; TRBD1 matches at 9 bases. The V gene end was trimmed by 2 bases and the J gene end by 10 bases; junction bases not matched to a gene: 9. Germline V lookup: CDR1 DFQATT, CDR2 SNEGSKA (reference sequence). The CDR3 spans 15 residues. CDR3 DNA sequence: TGCAGTGCTAGACTCCGGGACAGGGTCTTCTCACCCCTCCACTTT. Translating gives CSARLRDRVFSPLHF.

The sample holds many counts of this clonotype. The CDR3 bases are TGTGCCAGCAGTTCGGTCCGGGACAGTTATAATTCACCCCTCCACTTT. This encodes CASSSVRDSYNSPLHF. The chain has TRBV28 and TRBJ1-6; TRBD1 matches 7 bases. The V and J ends lost 4 bases and 4 bases, in that order; junction bases with no gene match: 7. Germline lookup yields CDR1 MDHEN and CDR2 SYDVKM. This CDR3 is built from 16 residues.

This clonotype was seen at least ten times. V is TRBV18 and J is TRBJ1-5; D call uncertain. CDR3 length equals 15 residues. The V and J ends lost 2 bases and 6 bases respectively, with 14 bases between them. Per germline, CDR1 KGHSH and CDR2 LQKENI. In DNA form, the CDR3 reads TGTGCCAGCTCACCAGCCAGATCAGGTGTTCAGCCCCAGCATTTT. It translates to CASSPARSGVQPQHF.

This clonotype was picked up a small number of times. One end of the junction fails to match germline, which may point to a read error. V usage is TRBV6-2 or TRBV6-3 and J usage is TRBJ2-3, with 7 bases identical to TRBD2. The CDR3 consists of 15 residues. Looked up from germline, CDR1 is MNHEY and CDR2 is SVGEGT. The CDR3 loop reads CASSDSGGRTDTQYF. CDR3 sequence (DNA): TGTGCCAGCAGTGACTCTGGCGGGAGAACAGATACGCAGTATTTT.

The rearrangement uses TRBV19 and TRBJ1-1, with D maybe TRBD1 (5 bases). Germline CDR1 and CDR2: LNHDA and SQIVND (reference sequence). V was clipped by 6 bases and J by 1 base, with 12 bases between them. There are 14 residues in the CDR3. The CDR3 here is CASRGDFGNTEAFF. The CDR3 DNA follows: TGTGCCAGTAGGGGGGACTTCGGGAACACTGAAGCTTTCTTT.

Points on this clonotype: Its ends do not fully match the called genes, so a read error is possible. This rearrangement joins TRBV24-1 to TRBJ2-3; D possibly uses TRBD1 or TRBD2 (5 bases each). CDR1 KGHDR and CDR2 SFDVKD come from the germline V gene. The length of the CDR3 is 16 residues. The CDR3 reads CAASDLARGPTDTQYF. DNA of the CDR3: TGTGCCGCCAGTGATTTAGCGAGGGGTCCCACAGATACGCAGTATTTT.

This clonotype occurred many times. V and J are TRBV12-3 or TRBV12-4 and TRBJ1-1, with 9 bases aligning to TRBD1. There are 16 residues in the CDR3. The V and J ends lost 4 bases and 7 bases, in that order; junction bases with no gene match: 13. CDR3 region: CASSSQTPGTGNEAFF. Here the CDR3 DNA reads TGTGCCAGCAGTTCTCAGACCCCCGGGACAGGGAATGAAGCTTTCTTT.

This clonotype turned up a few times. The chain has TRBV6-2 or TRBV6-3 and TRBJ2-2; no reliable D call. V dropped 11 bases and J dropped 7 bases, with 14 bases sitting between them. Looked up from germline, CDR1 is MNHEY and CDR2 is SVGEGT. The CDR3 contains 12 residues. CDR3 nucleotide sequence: TGTGCCGGCCAGTCGGAGAGCGGGGAGCTGTTTTTT. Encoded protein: CAGQSESGELFF.

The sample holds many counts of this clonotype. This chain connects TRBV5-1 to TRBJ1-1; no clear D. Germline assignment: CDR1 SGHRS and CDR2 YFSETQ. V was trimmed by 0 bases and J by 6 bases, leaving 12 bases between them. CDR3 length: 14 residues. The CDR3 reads CASSLDGVSAEAFF. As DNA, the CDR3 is TGCGCCAGCAGCTTGGACGGAGTTTCAGCTGAAGCTTTCTTT.

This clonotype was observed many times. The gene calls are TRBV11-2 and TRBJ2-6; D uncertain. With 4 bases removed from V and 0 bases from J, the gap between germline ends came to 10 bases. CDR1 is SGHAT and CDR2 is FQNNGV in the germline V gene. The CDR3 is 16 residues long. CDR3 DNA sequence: TGTGCCAGCAGCTATAAGTTGTTCTCTGGGGCCAACGTCCTGACTTTC. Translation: CASSYKLFSGANVLTF.

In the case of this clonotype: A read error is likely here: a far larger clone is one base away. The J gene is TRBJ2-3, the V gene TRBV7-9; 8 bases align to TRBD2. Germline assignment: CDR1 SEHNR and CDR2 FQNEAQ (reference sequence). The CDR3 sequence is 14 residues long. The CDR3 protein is CASSRTSGADTQYF. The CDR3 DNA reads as TGCGCCAGCAGCCGAACTAGCGGTGCAGATACGCAGTATTTT.

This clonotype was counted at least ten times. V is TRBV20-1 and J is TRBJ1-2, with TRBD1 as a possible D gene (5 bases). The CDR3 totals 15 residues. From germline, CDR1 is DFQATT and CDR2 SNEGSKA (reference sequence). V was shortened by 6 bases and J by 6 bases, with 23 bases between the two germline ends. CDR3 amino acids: CSAPGRDSGKNGYTF. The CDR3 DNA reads TGCAGTGCCCCGGGCAGGGACTCGGGAAAGAATGGCTACACCTTC.

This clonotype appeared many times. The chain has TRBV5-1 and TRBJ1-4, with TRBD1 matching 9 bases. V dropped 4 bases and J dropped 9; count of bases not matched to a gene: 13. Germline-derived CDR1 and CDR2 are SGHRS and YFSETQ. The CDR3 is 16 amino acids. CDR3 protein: CASSVSPGQGDKKLFF. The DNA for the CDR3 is TGCGCCAGCAGCGTGAGTCCGGGACAGGGAGACAAAAAACTGTTTTTT. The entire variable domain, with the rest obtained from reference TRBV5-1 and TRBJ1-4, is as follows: KAGVTQTPRYLIKTRGQQVTLSCSPISGHRSVSWYQQTPGQGLQFLFEYFSETQRNKGNFPGRFSGRQFSNSRSEMNVSTLELGDSALYLCASSVSPGQGDKKLFFGSGTQLSVL.

In DNA, the CDR3 is TGCGCCAGCAGCCAAGATTGGGGGGGCACAGATACGCAGTATTTT. It translates to CASSQDWGGTDTQYF. This sequence joins TRBV4-1 and TRBJ2-3, with D tentatively TRBD2 (6 bases). The CDR3 is 15 residues long. Germline V gives CDR1 MGHRA, CDR2 YSYEKL. V lost 0 bases, J lost 1 base, and 8 bases lay in between.

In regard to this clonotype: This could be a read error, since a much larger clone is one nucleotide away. The CDR3 protein is CASRGTDTDTQYF. The CDR3 region has the DNA TGTGCCAGCAGGGGGACGGACACAGATACGCAGTATTTT. The chain combines TRBV6-2 or TRBV6-3 with TRBJ2-3; tentatively, D is TRBD1 or TRBD2 (5 bases each). Trimming cost V 6 bases and J 2 bases, with 9 bases left between them. Germline V CDR1 and CDR2: MNHEY, SVGEGT. This CDR3 region has 13 residues.

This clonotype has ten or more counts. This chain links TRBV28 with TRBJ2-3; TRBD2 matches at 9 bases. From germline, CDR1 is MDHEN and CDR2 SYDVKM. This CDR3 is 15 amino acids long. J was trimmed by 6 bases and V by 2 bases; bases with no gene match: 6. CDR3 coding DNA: TGTGCCAGCAGTTTAGCGGGTAGCGGGAGCGATACGCAGTATTTT. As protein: CASSLAGSGSDTQYF.

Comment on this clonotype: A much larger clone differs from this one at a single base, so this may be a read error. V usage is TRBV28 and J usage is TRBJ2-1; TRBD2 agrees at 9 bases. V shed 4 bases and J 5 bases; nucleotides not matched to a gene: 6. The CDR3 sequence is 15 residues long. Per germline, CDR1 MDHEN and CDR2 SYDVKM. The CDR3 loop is CASSSLAGTHNEQFF. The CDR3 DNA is TGTGCCAGCAGTTCTCTAGCGGGAACCCACAATGAGCAGTTCTTC.

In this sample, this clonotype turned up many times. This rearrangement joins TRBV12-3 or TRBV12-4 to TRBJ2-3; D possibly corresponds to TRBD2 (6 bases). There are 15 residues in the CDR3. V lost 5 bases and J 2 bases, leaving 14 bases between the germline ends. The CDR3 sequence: CASSLAEDYTDTQYF. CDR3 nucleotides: TGTGCCAGCAGTCTCGCTGAGGACTACACAGATACGCAGTATTTT.